This passage covers 25 T cell receptor beta chains from one sample sequenced in a study of blood T cell repertoires in COVID-19. Method: immunoSEQ multiplex PCR; TCRdb's copy keeps in-frame clones and lacks some. Of 150,000 to 200,000 clones listed, 60% to 80% were seen once; the top ten hold roughly 17%. Sequenced material: PBMCs or T cells enriched from blood (not recorded which). The origin of the receptors is a woman aged 45-65 years who had recovered from COVID-19.

The chain has TRBV15 and TRBJ2-7, with D hard to call. The V gene lost 3 bases and the J gene lost 6 bases, with 12 bases spanning the gap. The CDR3 is 13 residues long. Germline CDR1 LNHNV, CDR2 YYDKDF (reference sequence). The CDR3: CATSSLNSPEQYF. The CDR3 DNA reads as TGTGCCACCAGCAGTCTTAATAGCCCCGAGCAGTACTTC.

This clone was observed once. The V gene is TRBV3-1 (or the pseudogene TRBV3-2), the J gene TRBJ2-2; perhaps TRBD2 as D (7 bases). Trimming cost V 7 bases and J 0 bases, with 15 bases left between them. Per germline, CDR1 LGHDT and CDR2 YNNKEL (reference sequence). The CDR3 spans 16 residues. DNA for the CDR3: TGTGCCAGCACCGCAGGGGCGGGAGCGAACACCGGGGAGCTGTTTTTT. Translated: CASTAGAGANTGELFF.

The gene calls are TRBV19 and TRBJ2-1; D is possibly TRBD1 (6 bases). The CDR3 sequence is 17 residues long. V was trimmed by 5 bases and J by 0 bases, leaving 17 bases between them. Germline values: CDR1 LNHDA, CDR2 SQIVND (reference sequence). The DNA for the CDR3 is TGTGCCAGTAGTCCCCGTCGGGACAACCCCTCCTACAATGAGCAGTTCTTC. Translation gives CASSPRRDNPSYNEQFF.

V gene TRBV6-5 combines with J gene TRBJ2-2, with D possibly being TRBD2 (5 bases). The length of the CDR3 is 15 residues. Germline loops: CDR1 MNHEY, CDR2 SVGAGI. V lost 6 bases and J 3 bases, leaving 14 bases between the germline ends. The CDR3 DNA reads as TGTGCCAGCAGAGCTGACGGGGTACACACCGGGGAGCTGTTTTTT. The encoded protein is CASRADGVHTGELFF.

This clone was observed at least ten times. The same CDR3 arises from other DNA sequences in this sample as well. The chain combines TRBV7-8 with TRBJ1-5; no clear D gene. CDR1 and CDR2 from the germline V gene are SGHVS and FQNEAQ. This CDR3 region has 13 residues. Trimming stripped 3 bases from V and 4 bases from J, with 7 bases between. The CDR3, as DNA: TGTGCCAGCAGCTTGTCGGGGAATCAGCCCCAGCATTTT. Residues: CASSLSGNQPQHF.

The chain is built from TRBV11-2 and TRBJ2-2; a weak D match, TRBD1 (6 bases). The CDR3 length is 17 residues. CDR1 is SGHAT, CDR2 FQNNGV, per germline. V lost 5 bases and J lost 3, with 19 bases in between. CDR3 sequence reads: CASSLHLQGIDTGELFF. The CDR3 nucleotides are TGTGCCAGCAGCCTGCACCTACAGGGTATAGACACCGGGGAGCTGTTTTTT.

The rearrangement joins TRBV4-2 to TRBJ2-5, with 9 bases that match TRBD2. V was pared by 4 bases and J by 4 bases, with 7 bases of the junction left unmatched. The germline V gene encodes CDR1 LGHNA and CDR2 YNFKEQ. This CDR3 has 15 amino acids. The CDR3 DNA follows: TGTGCCAGCAGCCCCAGGCGGGAGGGGCGAGAGACCCAGTACTTC. Protein sequence: CASSPRREGRETQYF.

The chain uses TRBV28 and TRBJ2-1; D perhaps matches TRBD2 (5 bases). The CDR3 has 14 amino acids. Germline V gives CDR1 MDHEN, CDR2 SYDVKM. The V gene lost 6 bases and the J gene lost 0 bases, with 9 bases spanning the gap. CDR3 DNA: TGTGCCAGCAGCCCGGAGGACTCCTACAATGAGCAGTTCTTC. Translated: CASSPEDSYNEQFF.

Regarding this clone: Distinct nucleotide sequences in the sample also encode this CDR3. The rearrangement joins TRBV30 to TRBJ1-5; D call uncertain. The CDR3 is made up of 13 amino acids. In germline, CDR1 is GTSNPN, CDR2 SVGIG (reference sequence). Trimming stripped 2 bases from V and 1 base from J, with 6 bases between. The CDR3 region is CAWSSRSNQPQHF. The CDR3 DNA sequence: TGTGCCTGGAGTTCTCGGAGCAATCAGCCCCAGCATTTT.

The table lists this clone with a few counts. The chain couples TRBV9 to TRBJ1-6; TRBD1 is a possible D gene (6 bases). Germline CDR1 reads SGDLS; CDR2 reads YYNGEE. V lost 4 bases, J lost 9 bases, and 23 bases lay in between. The CDR3 covers 17 residues. The CDR3 nucleotides read TGTGCCAGCAGCCCGGCCGGGGCGGGGGCTTCTGGTTCACCCCTCCACTTT. Residues: CASSPAGAGASGSPLHF.

The V and J genes are TRBV5-6 and TRBJ1-3; D possibly corresponds to TRBD1 (6 bases). V was clipped by 3 bases and J by 4 bases, with 14 bases between them. Germline V lookup: CDR1 SGHDT, CDR2 YYEEEE. This CDR3 has 15 amino acids. The CDR3 here is CASSWGPTGGNTIYF. The DNA of the CDR3 is TGTGCCAGCAGCTGGGGGCCAACAGGGGGAAACACCATATATTTT. Full variable domain (rest looked up from reference TRBV5-6 and TRBJ1-3): DAGVTQSPTHLIKTRGQQVTLRCSPKSGHDTVSWYQQALGQGPQFIFQYYEEEERQRGNFPDRFSGHQFPNYSSELNVNALLLGDSALYLCASSWGPTGGNTIYFGEGSWLTVV.

The gene calls are TRBV29-1 and TRBJ2-5, with 8 bases fitting TRBD2. V shed 7 bases and J 5 bases; nucleotides not matched to a gene: 15. The CDR3 runs to 15 residues. Germline CDR1 reads SQVTM; CDR2 reads ANQGSEA. The CDR3 here is CSANLAGTSRETQYF. CDR3 nucleotide sequence: TGCAGCGCAAACCTAGCGGGCACGTCGAGGGAGACCCAGTACTTC.

The sample holds a few counts of this clone. The J gene is TRBJ1-5, the V gene TRBV9, with 7 bases matching TRBD1. This CDR3 contains 15 residues. Germline lookup yields CDR1 SGDLS and CDR2 YYNGEE. The ends lost 0 bases at V and 4 bases at J; junction bases unmatched: 4. The CDR3 DNA reads as TGTGCCAGCAGCGTAGCAGGGGGAACTAATCAGCCCCAGCATTTT. Its translation is CASSVAGGTNQPQHF.

The V gene is TRBV11-3, the J gene TRBJ2-1; 12 nucleotides line up with TRBD2. Germline trimming cut 5 bases from V and 8 bases from J; bases unmatched to any gene: 7. There are 15 residues in the CDR3. Germline CDR1 SGHNT, CDR2 YENEEA. The CDR3 coding sequence is TGTGCCAGCAGCCCACGACTAGCGGGAGACGATGAGCAGTTCTTC. It encodes CASSPRLAGDDEQFF.

The chain combines TRBV7-2 with TRBJ2-7; D unclear. V was cut by 4 bases and J by 3 bases, with 10 bases left in between. Per the germline V gene, CDR1 is SGHTA and CDR2 is FQGNSA. The CDR3 is 13 residues long. The chain's CDR3 is CASSYYRGYEQYF. The CDR3 DNA reads TGTGCCAGCAGCTACTACCGAGGCTACGAGCAGTACTTC.

This clone was seen only a few times. The chain has TRBV18 and TRBJ1-2; D call uncertain. The CDR3 is 15 amino acids. Germline CDR1 reads KGHSH; CDR2 reads LQKENI. V was clipped by 1 base and J by 2 bases, with 11 bases between them. CDR3 region: CASSPLQDLNYGYTF. CDR3 nucleotide sequence: TGTGCCAGCTCACCACTTCAGGATTTGAACTATGGCTACACCTTC.

V is TRBV11-3 and J is TRBJ2-7; D may be TRBD1 (6 bases). The V end was cut by 4 bases, the J end by 0 bases, with 13 bases between. The CDR3 is made up of 15 amino acids. Per germline, CDR1 SGHNT and CDR2 YENEEA. CDR3 coding DNA: TGTGCCAGCAGCTCCACAGGGAGTAACTCCTACGAGCAGTACTTC. The encoded protein is CASSSTGSNSYEQYF.

V gene TRBV4-2 combines with J gene TRBJ2-5, with a possible D match to TRBD1 (5 bases). The CDR3 sequence is 13 residues long. Germline-derived CDR1 and CDR2 are LGHNA and YNFKEQ. V was cut by 3 bases and J by 4 bases, with 9 bases left in between. The CDR3 loop reads CASSQQDRETQYF. CDR3 sequence (DNA): TGTGCCAGCAGCCAGCAAGACAGAGAGACCCAGTACTTC.

This clone was detected only once. V usage is TRBV7-8 and J usage is TRBJ2-1, with D maybe TRBD2 (5 bases). V was shortened by 5 bases and J by 9 bases, with 8 bases between the two germline ends. There are 11 residues in the CDR3. Germline lookup yields CDR1 SGHVS and CDR2 FQNEAQ. The CDR3 DNA reads as TGTGCCAGCAGCGAGAGGGTTGAGCAGTTCTTC. Its translation is CASSERVEQFF.

The rearrangement joins TRBV28 to TRBJ2-7; TRBD2 agrees at 7 bases. CDR1 and CDR2 (germline): MDHEN, SYDVKM. After removal of 6 bases from V and 4 bases from J, the junction contained 9 bases not matched to a gene. CDR3 length: 14 residues. The CDR3 nucleotides are TGTGCCAGCAGCCGCGGGACTAACTTATACGAGCAGTACTTC. This translates into CASSRGTNLYEQYF.

J is TRBJ2-7 and V is TRBV6-6; D is uncertain. Germline assignment: CDR1 MNHNY and CDR2 SVGAGI (reference sequence). The ends were cut back, 4 bases at V and 4 bases at J, with 11 bases in the middle. The CDR3 spans 13 residues. The CDR3 is CASSSPPQYEQYF. Written as DNA, the CDR3 is TGTGCCAGCAGTTCCCCCCCCCAATACGAGCAGTACTTC.

The chain recombines TRBV7-3 with TRBJ1-2; D may be TRBD1 (6 bases). The germline V gene has CDR1 SGHTA and CDR2 FQGTGA. Trimming removed 4 bases from V and 7 bases from J, with 16 bases in between. This CDR3 is 14 amino acids long. The CDR3 nucleotides are TGTGCCAGCAGCTCAGGGACATCCTCTGGTGGCTACACCTTC. Translation gives CASSSGTSSGGYTF.

The rearrangement uses TRBV11-2 and TRBJ1-4, with D perhaps matching TRBD1 (6 bases). The CDR3 spans 15 residues. The germline V gene has CDR1 SGHAT and CDR2 FQNNGV. With 5 bases removed from V and 3 bases from J, the gap between germline ends came to 13 bases. In nucleotides, the CDR3 is TGTGCCAGCAGCACAACCAGGGGATCTAATGAAAAACTGTTTTTT. Protein sequence: CASSTTRGSNEKLFF.

The chain couples TRBV14 to TRBJ2-1; 15 bases map to TRBD2. In germline, CDR1 is SGHDN, CDR2 FVKESK. This CDR3 is 16 amino acids long. J gave up 8 bases and V 2 bases, and 4 bases lay outside the gene matches. CDR3 nucleotide sequence: TGTGCCAGCAGCCAATATGGACTAGCGGGAGGGGATGAGCAGTTCTTC. This translates into CASSQYGLAGGDEQFF.

This clone was seen just once. The chain uses TRBV28 and TRBJ2-3, with D perhaps TRBD1 (6 bases). This CDR3 has 15 residues. Trimming took off 5 bases at V and 1 base at J, with 13 bases between the two ends. Germline loops: CDR1 MDHEN, CDR2 SYDVKM. CDR3 amino acids: CASSPGTMGTDTQYF. In nucleotides, the CDR3 is TGTGCCAGCAGTCCCGGGACAATGGGCACAGATACGCAGTATTTT.